The clone carrying this T cell receptor beta chain was seen only a few times. The antigen is unknown. Method: immunoSEQ multiplex PCR; TCRdb's copy keeps in-frame clones and lacks some. The table has some 45,000 clones, 91% seen once. This sample was taken from a study of graft-versus-host responses after intestinal transplantation. The CDR3 is 15 amino acids. V was clipped by 4 bases and J by 3 bases; unmatched bases: 5. Germline V gene lookup returns CDR1 SGHTA and CDR2 FQGNSA. The study, taken as a whole, reports: Recipient bone marrow held GvH clones, some seen earlier in ileum or blood. Patients who carried graft-donor T cell macrochimerism also had high graft-versus-host to host-versus-graft clonal ratios in their allografts. There was an association between peak levels of circulating GvH clones and early post-transplant HvG declines.

The material was PBMCs, obtained 524 days after transplant. The receptor was derived from a human patient who received an intestinal transplant, so some T cells may come from the graft donor. This chain joins TRBV7-2 and TRBJ2-7; TRBD2 agrees at 11 bases. Here the CDR3 reads CASSSNGLAGYEQYF. CDR3 DNA sequence: TGTGCCAGCAGCTCGAATGGACTAGCGGGCTACGAGCAGTACTTC.